One TCR beta chain is described in this entry. Its antigen is unidentified. CDR1 MNHNS and CDR2 SASEGT come from the germline V gene. This CDR3 has 14 amino acids. The trim removed 3 bases at V and 4 bases at J, leaving 5 bases unmatched. These data come from a study of blood T cells in healthy people across ages. A second PCR of 7 to 11 cycles used a sample-barcoded 5' primer and a J-beta primer mix. Tags on each cDNA molecule came from a template-switch adaptor with 12 random nucleotides. MiXCR, run by TCRdb on the 5' RACE reads, gives a single entry per CDR3 protein. The profile covers over 1,300,000 distinct CDR3 sequences, with approximately 60% appearing a single time and over 5% taken by the ten largest. Per sample, extraction of total RNA gave at least 5.5 micrograms in every case. Points from the study as a whole: Unknown CMV status may confound age-related changes in expanded clones. It was found that TCR beta diversity correlated strongly with the percentage of naive T cells.

The chain combines TRBV6-1 with TRBJ2-7; 8 bases match TRBD1. The sequenced sample was blood. The clonotype comes from a man aged 18 to 35 in good health. CDR3 in DNA: TGTGCCAGCAGTGACGGACAGGGAGTTTACGAGCAGTACTTC. Amino acids: CASSDGQGVYEQYF.